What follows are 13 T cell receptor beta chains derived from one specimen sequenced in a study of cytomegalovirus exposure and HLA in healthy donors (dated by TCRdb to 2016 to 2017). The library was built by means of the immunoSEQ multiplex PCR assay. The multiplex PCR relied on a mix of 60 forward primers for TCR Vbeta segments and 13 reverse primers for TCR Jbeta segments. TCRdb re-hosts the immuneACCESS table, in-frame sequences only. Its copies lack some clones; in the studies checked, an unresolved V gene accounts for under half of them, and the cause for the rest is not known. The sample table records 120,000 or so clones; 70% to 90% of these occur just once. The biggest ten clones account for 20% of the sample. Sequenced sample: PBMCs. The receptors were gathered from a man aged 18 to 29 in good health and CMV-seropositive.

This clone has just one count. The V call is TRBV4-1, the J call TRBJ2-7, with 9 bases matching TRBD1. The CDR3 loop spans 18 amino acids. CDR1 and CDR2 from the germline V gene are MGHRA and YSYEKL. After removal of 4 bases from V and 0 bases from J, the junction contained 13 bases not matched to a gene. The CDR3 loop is CASSRQISGTGNSYEQYF. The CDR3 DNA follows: TGCGCCAGCAGCCGACAGATCTCCGGGACAGGGAACTCCTACGAGCAGTACTTC.

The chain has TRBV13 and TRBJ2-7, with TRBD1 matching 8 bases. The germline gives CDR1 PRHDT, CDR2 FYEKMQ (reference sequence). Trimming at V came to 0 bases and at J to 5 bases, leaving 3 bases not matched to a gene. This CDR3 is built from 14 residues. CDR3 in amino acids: CASSLGTGVHEQYF. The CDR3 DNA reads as TGTGCCAGCAGCTTAGGGACAGGGGTTCACGAGCAGTACTTC.

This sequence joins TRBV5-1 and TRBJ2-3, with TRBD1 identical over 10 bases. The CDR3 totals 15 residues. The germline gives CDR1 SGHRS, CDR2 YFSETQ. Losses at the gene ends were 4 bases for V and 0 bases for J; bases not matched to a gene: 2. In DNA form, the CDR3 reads TGCGCCAGCAGCCCGGGACAGGGGAGCACAGATACGCAGTATTTT. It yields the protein CASSPGQGSTDTQYF.

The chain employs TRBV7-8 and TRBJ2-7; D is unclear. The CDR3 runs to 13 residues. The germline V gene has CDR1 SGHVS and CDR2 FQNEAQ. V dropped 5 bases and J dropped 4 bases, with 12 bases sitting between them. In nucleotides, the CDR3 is TGTGCCAGCAGCAAGCCCCCCGCTTACGAGCAGTACTTC. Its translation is CASSKPPAYEQYF. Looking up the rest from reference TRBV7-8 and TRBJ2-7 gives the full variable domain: GAGVSQSPRYKVAKRGQDVALRCDPISGHVSLFWYQQALGQGPEFLTYFQNEAQLDKSGLPSDRFFAERPEGSVSTLKIQRTQQEDSAVYLCASSKPPAYEQYFGPGTRLTVT.

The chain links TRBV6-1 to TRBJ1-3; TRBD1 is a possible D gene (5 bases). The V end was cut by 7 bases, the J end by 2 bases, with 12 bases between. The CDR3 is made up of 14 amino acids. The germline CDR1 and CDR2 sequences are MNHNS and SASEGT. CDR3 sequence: CASKAKGTGNTIYF. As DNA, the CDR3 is TGTGCCAGCAAAGCGAAGGGGACTGGAAACACCATATATTTT.

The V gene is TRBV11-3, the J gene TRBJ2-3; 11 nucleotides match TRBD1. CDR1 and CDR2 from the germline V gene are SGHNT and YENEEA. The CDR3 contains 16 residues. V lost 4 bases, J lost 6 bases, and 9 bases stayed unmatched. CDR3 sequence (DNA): TGTGCCAGCAGCTCCCAGGACAGGGGGCGGTCGGATACGCAGTATTTT. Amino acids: CASSSQDRGRSDTQYF. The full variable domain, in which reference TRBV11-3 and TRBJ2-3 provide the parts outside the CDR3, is EAGVVQSPRYKIIEKKQPVAFWCNPISGHNTLYWYLQNLGQGPELLIRYENEEAVDDSQLPKDRFSAERLKGVDSTLKIQPAELGDSAVYLCASSSQDRGRSDTQYFGPGTRLTVL.

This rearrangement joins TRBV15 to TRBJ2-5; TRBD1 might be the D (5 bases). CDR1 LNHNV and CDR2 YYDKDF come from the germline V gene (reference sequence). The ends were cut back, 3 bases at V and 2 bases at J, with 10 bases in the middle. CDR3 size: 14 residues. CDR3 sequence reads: CATSRAQAQETQYF. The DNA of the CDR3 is TGTGCCACCAGCAGGGCACAGGCACAAGAGACCCAGTACTTC.

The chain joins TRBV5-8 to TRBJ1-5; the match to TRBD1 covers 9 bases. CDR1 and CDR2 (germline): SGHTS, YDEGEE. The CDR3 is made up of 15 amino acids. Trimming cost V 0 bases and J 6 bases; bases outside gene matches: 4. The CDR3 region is CASSLGQGGGQPQHF. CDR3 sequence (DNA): TGTGCCAGCAGCTTGGGACAGGGGGGGGGTCAGCCCCAGCATTTT.

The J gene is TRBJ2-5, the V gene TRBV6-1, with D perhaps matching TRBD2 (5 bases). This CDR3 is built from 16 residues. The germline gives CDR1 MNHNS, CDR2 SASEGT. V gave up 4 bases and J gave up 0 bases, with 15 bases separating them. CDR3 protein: CASSAFPPGDQETQYF. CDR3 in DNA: TGTGCCAGCAGTGCCTTTCCCCCCGGGGACCAAGAGACCCAGTACTTC.

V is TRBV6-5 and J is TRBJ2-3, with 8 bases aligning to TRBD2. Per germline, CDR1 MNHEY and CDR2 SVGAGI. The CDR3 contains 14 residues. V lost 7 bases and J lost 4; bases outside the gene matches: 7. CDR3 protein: CASTRTSTADTQYF. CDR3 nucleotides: TGTGCCAGCACTAGGACTAGCACCGCAGATACGCAGTATTTT.

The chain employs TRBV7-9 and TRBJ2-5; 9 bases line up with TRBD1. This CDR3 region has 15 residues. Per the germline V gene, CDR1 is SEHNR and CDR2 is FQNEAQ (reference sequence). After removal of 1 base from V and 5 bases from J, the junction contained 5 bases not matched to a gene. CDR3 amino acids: CASSLGQGVDETQYF. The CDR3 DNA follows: TGTGCCAGCAGCTTAGGACAGGGGGTGGATGAGACCCAGTACTTC.

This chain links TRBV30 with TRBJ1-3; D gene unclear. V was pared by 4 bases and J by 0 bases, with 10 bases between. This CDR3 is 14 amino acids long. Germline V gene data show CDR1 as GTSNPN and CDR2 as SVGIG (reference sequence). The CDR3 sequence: CAWTTAYSGNTIYF. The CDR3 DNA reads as TGTGCCTGGACTACAGCCTACTCTGGAAACACCATATATTTT.

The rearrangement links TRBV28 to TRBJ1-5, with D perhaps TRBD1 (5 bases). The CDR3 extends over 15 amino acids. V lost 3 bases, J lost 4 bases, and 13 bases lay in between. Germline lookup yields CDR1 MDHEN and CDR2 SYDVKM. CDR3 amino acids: CASSLGQVKNQPQHF. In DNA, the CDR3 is TGTGCCAGCAGTTTGGGGCAGGTCAAAAATCAGCCCCAGCATTTT.